These 15 T cell receptor beta chains came from one sample sequenced in a study of PD-L1 blockade in urothelial cancer. Sequencing used immunoSEQ multiplex PCR; TCRdb keeps in-frame clones, though not all of them. The data hold some 100,000 clones, with 91% observed a single time. This specimen was PBMCs, taken around atezolizumab (anti-PD-L1) treatment. These receptors were collected from a woman of 80 years or more with urothelial cancer.

The chain joins TRBV20-1 to TRBJ2-5, with a weak D call TRBD1 (6 bases). Trimming removed 7 bases at V and 3 bases at J, with 6 bases between. Germline V gene sequence: CDR1 DFQATT, CDR2 SNEGSKA (reference sequence). This CDR3 spans 10 amino acids. CDR3 coding DNA: TGCAGTGGGACAGAAGAGACCCAGTACTTC. Translation: CSGTEETQYF.

The rearrangement joins TRBV27 to TRBJ1-5; maybe TRBD1 (5 bases). Trimming shortened V by 6 bases and J by 3 bases, and 12 bases separated the two germline ends. Germline V gene data show CDR1 as MNHEY and CDR2 as SMNVEV (reference sequence). There are 14 residues in the CDR3. This chain's CDR3 is CASSPGQINQPQHF. In DNA, the CDR3 is TGTGCCAGCAGCCCTGGACAAATCAATCAGCCCCAGCATTTT.

The sample holds one count of this clone. J is TRBJ2-1 and V is TRBV6-4, with D possibly TRBD1 on 5 matching bases. The CDR3 runs to 20 residues. The V end lost 6 bases, the J end lost 0 bases, and 27 bases lay between the germline ends. Germline V gives CDR1 MRHNA, CDR2 SNTAGT. The chain's CDR3 is CASRGNLRATTQNSYNEQFF. CDR3 nucleotides: TGTGCCAGCAGGGGCAACCTCAGGGCCACGACCCAAAACTCCTACAATGAGCAGTTCTTC.

The count of this clone is one. V is TRBV5-1 and J is TRBJ1-1; D is uncertain. The CDR3 totals 15 residues. Trimming removed 0 bases at V and 0 bases at J, with 9 bases between. Germline CDR1 is SGHRS and CDR2 is YFSETQ. The CDR3 DNA reads TGCGCCAGCAGCTTGGCCCGTCAGATGAACACTGAAGCTTTCTTT. Amino acids: CASSLARQMNTEAFF.

The rearrangement uses TRBV10-2 and TRBJ2-1; 7 bases line up with TRBD2. The CDR3 has 15 amino acids. Germline trimming cut 6 bases from V and 0 bases from J; bases unmatched to any gene: 5. Germline values: CDR1 WSHSY, CDR2 SAAADI. CDR3 in amino acids: CASSLTSDSYNEQFF. Here the CDR3 DNA reads TGCGCCAGCAGCCTTACTAGCGACTCCTACAATGAGCAGTTCTTC.

This clone was seen just once. The chain is built from TRBV18 and TRBJ1-5; 7 positions match TRBD1. Looked up from germline, CDR1 is KGHSH and CDR2 is LQKENI. The CDR3 sequence is 15 residues long. The V and J ends lost 4 bases and 2 bases, in that order; junction bases with no gene match: 5. CDR3 nucleotide sequence: TGTGCCAGCTCACGTGACGGGACAGGCAATCAGCCCCAGCATTTT. Translating gives CASSRDGTGNQPQHF.

This chain links TRBV2 with TRBJ2-1, with D possibly matching TRBD2 (7 bases). CDR1 and CDR2 from the germline V gene are SNHLY and FYNNEI. The germline V and J ends were trimmed by 9 bases and 5 bases, with 17 bases remaining between them. The CDR3 runs to 14 residues. The chain's CDR3 is CARGARDYNNEQFF. In nucleotides, the CDR3 is TGTGCCAGGGGGGCCCGGGACTACAACAATGAGCAGTTCTTC.

The rearrangement joins TRBV27 to TRBJ2-7; TRBD1 matches at 8 bases. CDR1 MNHEY and CDR2 SMNVEV come from the germline V gene (reference sequence). The V gene end was trimmed by 5 bases and the J gene end by 6 bases; junction bases not matched to a gene: 12. The CDR3 has 15 amino acids. This chain's CDR3 is CASSAPGQGMGEQYF. DNA of the CDR3: TGTGCCAGCAGTGCCCCCGGACAGGGTATGGGCGAGCAGTACTTC.

The V and J genes are TRBV27 and TRBJ1-1; D is uncertain. Looked up from germline, CDR1 is MNHEY and CDR2 is SMNVEV (reference sequence). Deletions cut 2 bases from V and 11 bases from J, with 9 bases between. CDR3 length equals 11 residues. CDR3 bases: TGTGCCAGCAGTTTAGAGGGCCGGGCTTTCTTT. Encoded protein: CASSLEGRAFF.

The table lists this clone with a few counts. The V gene is TRBV11-3, the J gene TRBJ1-1, with D uncertain. The germline V gene encodes CDR1 SGHNT and CDR2 YENEEA. The CDR3 consists of 13 residues. The V gene lost 2 bases and the J gene lost 3 bases, with 7 bases spanning the gap. CDR3 in DNA: TGTGCCAGCAGCTTAAATCAGTACACTGAAGCTTTCTTT. It is translated as CASSLNQYTEAFF.

J is TRBJ2-5 and V is TRBV18; 9 nucleotides agree with TRBD1. The CDR3 length is 16 residues. The V segment lost 3 bases and the J segment 5 bases; nucleotides outside the gene matches: 10. Looked up from germline, CDR1 is KGHSH and CDR2 is LQKENI. The CDR3 nucleotides are TGTGCCAGCTCACCCTCCCGGACAGGGGTGCGGGAGACCCAGTACTTC. It translates to CASSPSRTGVRETQYF. Full variable domain (missing parts from reference TRBV18 and TRBJ2-5): NAGVMQNPRHLVRRRGQEARLRCSPMKGHSHVYWYRQLPEEGLKFMVYLQKENIIDESGMPKERFSAEFPKEGPSILRIQQVVRGDSAAYFCASSPSRTGVRETQYFGPGTRLLVL.

This clone was found once. J is TRBJ1-5 and V is TRBV28; D is ambiguous. Germline V gene data show CDR1 as MDHEN and CDR2 as SYDVKM. The V and J ends lost 4 bases and 5 bases respectively, with 21 bases between them. The CDR3 length is 17 residues. As DNA, the CDR3 is TGTGCCAGCAGTTCCTCGATGGACTTTCCAGCTCATCAGCCCCAGCATTTT. Its translation: CASSSSMDFPAHQPQHF.

The CDR3 protein is CASSPAWDRGNGYTF. As DNA, the CDR3 is TGTGCCAGCAGTCCCGCGTGGGACAGGGGAAACGGCTACACCTTC. The rearrangement joins TRBV28 to TRBJ1-2, with TRBD1 matching 10 bases. The CDR3 has 15 amino acids. Per germline, CDR1 MDHEN and CDR2 SYDVKM. Trimming cost V 5 bases and J 8 bases; bases outside gene matches: 11.

J is TRBJ2-5 and V is TRBV6-1; a weak D match, TRBD1 (6 bases). Trimming left V 7 bases short and J 5 bases short, with 14 bases between. This CDR3 has 13 residues. The germline V gene has CDR1 MNHNS and CDR2 SASEGT. The CDR3 reads CASNLRGRETQYF. CDR3 coding DNA: TGTGCCAGCAATCTCAGGGGCCGGGAGACCCAGTACTTC.

This rearrangement joins TRBV6-5 to TRBJ2-7; D remains unclear. Germline lookup yields CDR1 MNHEY and CDR2 SVGAGI. CDR3 length equals 12 residues. V lost 6 bases to trimming and J lost 7 bases, with 13 bases between them. Here the CDR3 DNA reads TGTGCCAGCAGATCCCGCTCCCGGGAGCAGTACTTC. Its translation is CASRSRSREQYF.